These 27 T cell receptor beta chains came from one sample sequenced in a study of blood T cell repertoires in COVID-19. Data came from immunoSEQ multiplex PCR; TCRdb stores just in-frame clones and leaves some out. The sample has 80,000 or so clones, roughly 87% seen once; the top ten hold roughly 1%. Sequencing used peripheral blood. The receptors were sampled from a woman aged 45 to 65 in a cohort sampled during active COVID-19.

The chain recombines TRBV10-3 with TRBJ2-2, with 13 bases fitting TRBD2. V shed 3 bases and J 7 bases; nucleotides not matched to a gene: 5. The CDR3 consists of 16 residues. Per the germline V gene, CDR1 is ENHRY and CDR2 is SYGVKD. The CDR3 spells CAISDGLAGADGELFF. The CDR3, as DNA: TGTGCCATCAGTGACGGACTAGCGGGAGCTGACGGGGAGCTGTTTTTT.

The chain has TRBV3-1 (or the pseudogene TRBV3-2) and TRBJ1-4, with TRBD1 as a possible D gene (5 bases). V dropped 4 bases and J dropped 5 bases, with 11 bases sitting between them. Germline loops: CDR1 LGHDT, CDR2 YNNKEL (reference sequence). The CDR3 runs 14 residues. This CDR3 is CASSLRGGNEKLFF. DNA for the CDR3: TGTGCCAGCAGCCTGCGCGGGGGGAATGAAAAACTGTTTTTT.

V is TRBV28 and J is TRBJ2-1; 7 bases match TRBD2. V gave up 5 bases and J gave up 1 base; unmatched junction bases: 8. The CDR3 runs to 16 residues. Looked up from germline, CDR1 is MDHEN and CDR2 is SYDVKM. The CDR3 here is CASSAELAYSYNEQFF. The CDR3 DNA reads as TGTGCCAGCAGTGCCGAACTAGCGTATTCCTACAATGAGCAGTTCTTC.

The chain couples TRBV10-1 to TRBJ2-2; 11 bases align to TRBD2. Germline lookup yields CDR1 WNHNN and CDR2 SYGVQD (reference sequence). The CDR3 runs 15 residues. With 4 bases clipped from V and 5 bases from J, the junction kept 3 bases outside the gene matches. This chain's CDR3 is CASSVGTSGTGELFF. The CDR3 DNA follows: TGCGCCAGCAGTGTCGGGACTAGCGGAACCGGGGAGCTGTTTTTT.

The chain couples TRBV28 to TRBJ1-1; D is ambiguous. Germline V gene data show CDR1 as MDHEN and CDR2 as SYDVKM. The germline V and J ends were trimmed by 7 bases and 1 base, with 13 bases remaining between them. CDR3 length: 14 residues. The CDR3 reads CASTRVGENTEAFF. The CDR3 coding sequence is TGTGCCAGCACCCGGGTAGGCGAGAACACTGAAGCTTTCTTT. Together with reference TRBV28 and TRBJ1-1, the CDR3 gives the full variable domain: DVKVTQSSRYLVKRTGEKVFLECVQDMDHENMFWYRQDPGLGLRLIYFSYDVKMKEKGDIPEGYSVSREKKERFSLILESASTNQTSMYLCASTRVGENTEAFFGQGTRLTVV.

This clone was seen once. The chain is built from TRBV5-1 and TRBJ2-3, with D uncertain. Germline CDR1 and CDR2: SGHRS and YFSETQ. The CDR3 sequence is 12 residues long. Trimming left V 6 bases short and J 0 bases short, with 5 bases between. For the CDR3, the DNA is TGCGCCAGCACCGGTAGCACAGATACGCAGTATTTT. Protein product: CASTGSTDTQYF.

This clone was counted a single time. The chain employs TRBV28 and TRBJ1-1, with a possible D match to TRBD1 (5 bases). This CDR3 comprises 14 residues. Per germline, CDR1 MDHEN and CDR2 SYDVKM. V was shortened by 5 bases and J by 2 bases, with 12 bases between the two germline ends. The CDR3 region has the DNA TGTGCCAGCAGTCTTGACAGCTCAAACACTGAAGCTTTCTTT. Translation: CASSLDSSNTEAFF.

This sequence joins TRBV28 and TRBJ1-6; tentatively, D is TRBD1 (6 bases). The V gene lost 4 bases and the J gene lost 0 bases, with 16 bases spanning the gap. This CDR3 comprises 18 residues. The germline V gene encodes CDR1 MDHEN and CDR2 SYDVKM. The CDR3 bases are TGTGCCAGCAGTTCGCCGGGGACATTTAGCTCCTATAATTCACCCCTCCACTTT. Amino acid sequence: CASSSPGTFSSYNSPLHF.

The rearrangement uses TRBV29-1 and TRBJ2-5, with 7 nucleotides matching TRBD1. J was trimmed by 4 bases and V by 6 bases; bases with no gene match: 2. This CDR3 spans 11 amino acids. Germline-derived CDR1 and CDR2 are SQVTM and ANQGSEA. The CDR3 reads CSVAGGETQYF. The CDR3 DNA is TGCAGCGTCGCAGGGGGAGAGACCCAGTACTTC.

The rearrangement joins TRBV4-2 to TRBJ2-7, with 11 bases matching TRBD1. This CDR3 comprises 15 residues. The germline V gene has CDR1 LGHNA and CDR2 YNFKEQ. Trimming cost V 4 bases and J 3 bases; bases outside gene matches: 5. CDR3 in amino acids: CASSLGTGGVYEQYF. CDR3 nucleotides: TGTGCCAGCAGCCTTGGGACAGGGGGTGTCTACGAGCAGTACTTC.

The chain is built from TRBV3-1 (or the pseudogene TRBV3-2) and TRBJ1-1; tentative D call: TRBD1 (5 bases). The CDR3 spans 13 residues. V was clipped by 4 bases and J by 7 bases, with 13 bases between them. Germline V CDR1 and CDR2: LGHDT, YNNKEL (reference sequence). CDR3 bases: TGTGCCAGCAGCCCCCCCGCGACAGATGAAGCTTTCTTT. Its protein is CASSPPATDEAFF.

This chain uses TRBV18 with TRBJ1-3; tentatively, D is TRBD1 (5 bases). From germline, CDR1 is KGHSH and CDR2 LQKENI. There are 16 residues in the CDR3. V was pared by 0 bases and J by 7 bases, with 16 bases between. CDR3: CASSPPQGRVGNTIYF. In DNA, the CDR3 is TGTGCCAGCTCACCACCGCAAGGCAGGGTCGGGAACACCATATATTTT.

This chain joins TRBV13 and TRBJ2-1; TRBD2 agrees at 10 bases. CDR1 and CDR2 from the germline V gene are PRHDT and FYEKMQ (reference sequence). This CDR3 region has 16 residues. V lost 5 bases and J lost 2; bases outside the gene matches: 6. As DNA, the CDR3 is TGTGCCAGCAGCACAACCCTAGCGGGAGCCTACAATGAGCAGTTCTTC. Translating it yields CASSTTLAGAYNEQFF.

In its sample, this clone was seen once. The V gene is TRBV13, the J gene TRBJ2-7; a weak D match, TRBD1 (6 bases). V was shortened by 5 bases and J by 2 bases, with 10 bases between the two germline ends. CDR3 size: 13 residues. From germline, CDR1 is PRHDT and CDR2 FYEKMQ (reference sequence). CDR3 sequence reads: CASSVPGAYEQYF. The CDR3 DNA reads TGTGCCAGCAGCGTACCAGGGGCCTACGAGCAGTACTTC.

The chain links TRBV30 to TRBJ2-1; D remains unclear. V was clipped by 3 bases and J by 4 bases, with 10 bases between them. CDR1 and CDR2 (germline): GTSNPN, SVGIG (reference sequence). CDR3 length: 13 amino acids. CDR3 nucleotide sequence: TGTGCCTGGAGCCTTGACACTTACAATGAGCAGTTCTTC. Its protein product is CAWSLDTYNEQFF. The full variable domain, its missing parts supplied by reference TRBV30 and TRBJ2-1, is SQTIHQWPATLVQPVGSPLSLECTVEGTSNPNLYWYRQAAGRGLQLLFYSVGIGQISSEVPQNLSASRPQDRQFILSSKKLLLSDSGFYLCAWSLDTYNEQFFGPGTRLTVL.

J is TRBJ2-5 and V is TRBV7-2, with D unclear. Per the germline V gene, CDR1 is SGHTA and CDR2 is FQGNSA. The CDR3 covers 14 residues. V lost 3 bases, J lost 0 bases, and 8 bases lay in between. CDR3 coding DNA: TGTGCCAGCAGCTTGAGGCTAAACCAAGAGACCCAGTACTTC. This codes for CASSLRLNQETQYF.

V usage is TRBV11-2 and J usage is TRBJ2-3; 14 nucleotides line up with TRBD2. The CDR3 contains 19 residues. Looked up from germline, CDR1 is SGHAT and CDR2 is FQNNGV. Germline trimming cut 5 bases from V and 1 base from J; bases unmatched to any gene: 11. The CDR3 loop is CASSPGLAGEPRGTDTQYF. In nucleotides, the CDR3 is TGTGCCAGCAGCCCGGGACTAGCGGGAGAGCCTCGTGGCACAGATACGCAGTATTTT.

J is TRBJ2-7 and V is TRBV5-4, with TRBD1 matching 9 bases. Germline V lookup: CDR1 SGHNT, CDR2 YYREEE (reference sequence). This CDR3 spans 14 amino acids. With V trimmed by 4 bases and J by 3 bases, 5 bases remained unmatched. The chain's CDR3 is CASSPGQGFYEQYF. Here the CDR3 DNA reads TGTGCCAGCAGCCCGGGACAGGGCTTCTACGAGCAGTACTTC.

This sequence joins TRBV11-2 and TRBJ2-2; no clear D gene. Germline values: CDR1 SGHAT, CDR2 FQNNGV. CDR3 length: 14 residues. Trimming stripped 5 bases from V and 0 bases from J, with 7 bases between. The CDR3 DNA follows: TGTGCCAGCAGCCCTATGGCGAACACCGGGGAGCTGTTTTTT. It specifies CASSPMANTGELFF.

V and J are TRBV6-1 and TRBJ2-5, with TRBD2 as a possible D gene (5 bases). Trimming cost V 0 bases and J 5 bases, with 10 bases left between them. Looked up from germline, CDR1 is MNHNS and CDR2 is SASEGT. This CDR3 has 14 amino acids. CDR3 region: CASSEADRGETQYF. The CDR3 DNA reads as TGTGCCAGCAGTGAAGCGGATCGCGGGGAGACCCAGTACTTC.

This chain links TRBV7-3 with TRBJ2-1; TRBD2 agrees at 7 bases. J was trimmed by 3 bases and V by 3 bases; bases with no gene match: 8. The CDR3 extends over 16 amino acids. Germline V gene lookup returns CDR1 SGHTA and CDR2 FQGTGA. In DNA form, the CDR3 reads TGTGCCAGCAGCTTTTACGCGGGAGTGGTCTACAATGAGCAGTTCTTC. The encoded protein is CASSFYAGVVYNEQFF.

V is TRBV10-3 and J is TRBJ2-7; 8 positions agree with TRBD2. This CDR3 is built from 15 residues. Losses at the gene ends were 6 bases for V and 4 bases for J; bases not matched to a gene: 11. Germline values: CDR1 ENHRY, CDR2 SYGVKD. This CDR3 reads CAISPLAAPIYEQYF. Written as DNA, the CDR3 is TGTGCCATCAGCCCACTAGCGGCTCCTATTTACGAGCAGTACTTC.

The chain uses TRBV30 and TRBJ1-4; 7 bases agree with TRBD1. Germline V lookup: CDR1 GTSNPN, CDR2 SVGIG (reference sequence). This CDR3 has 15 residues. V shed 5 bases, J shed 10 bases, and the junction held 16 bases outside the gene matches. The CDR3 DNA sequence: TGTGCCTGGGACACGCGGCAGGGGGTAATAGGAAAACTGTTTTTT. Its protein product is CAWDTRQGVIGKLFF.

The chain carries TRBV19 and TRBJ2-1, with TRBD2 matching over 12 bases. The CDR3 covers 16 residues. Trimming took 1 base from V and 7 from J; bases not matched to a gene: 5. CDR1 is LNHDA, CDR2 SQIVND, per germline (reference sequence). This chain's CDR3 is CASSIGLAGASNEQFF. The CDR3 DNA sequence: TGTGCCAGTAGTATAGGACTAGCGGGAGCATCGAATGAGCAGTTCTTC. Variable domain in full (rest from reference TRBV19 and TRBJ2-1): DGGITQSPKYLFRKEGQNVTLSCEQNLNHDAMYWYRQDPGQGLRLIYYSQIVNDFQKGDIAEGYSVSREKKESFPLTVTSAQKNPTAFYLCASSIGLAGASNEQFFGPGTRLTVL.

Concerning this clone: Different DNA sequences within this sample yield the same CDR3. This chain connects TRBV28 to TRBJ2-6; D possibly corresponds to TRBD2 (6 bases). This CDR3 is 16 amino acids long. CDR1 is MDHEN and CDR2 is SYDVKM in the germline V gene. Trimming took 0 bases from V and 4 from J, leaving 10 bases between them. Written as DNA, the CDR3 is TGTGCCAGCAGTTTATGGGGGGGAGCGGGGGCCAACGTCCTGACTTTC. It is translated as CASSLWGGAGANVLTF.

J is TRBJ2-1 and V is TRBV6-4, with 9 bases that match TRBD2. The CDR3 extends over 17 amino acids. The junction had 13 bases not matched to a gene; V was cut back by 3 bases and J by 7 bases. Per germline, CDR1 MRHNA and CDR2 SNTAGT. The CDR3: CASSEAPTSGYENEQFF. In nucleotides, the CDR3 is TGTGCCAGCAGTGAAGCCCCGACTAGCGGCTACGAGAATGAGCAGTTCTTC.

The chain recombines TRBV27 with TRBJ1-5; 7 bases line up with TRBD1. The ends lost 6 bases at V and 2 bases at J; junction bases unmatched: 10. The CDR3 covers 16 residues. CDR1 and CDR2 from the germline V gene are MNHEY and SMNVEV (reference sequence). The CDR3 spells CASRDQDRVGNQPQHF. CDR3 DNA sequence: TGTGCCAGCAGAGACCAAGACAGGGTTGGCAATCAGCCCCAGCATTTT.